This record looks at one T cell receptor beta chain sequence and its context. Original processing notes: Reference gene primer amplification gave nucleated cell count estimates. Assay: immunoSEQ multiplex PCR; the TCRdb copy retains only in-frame clones and omits some. V, J and clone size are taken as reported in that table, and D and trimming were inferred from the DNA itself. The sample includes roughly 100,000 clones, approximately 87% of them seen just once. The sample belongs to a study of blood T cell repertoires in COVID-19. Across the whole study: COVID-19 samples from acute and convalescent phases originated in the United States, Italy and Spain. The analysed material was cDNA or gDNA that came from T cells, B-cell-depleted T cells, or PBMCs.

V lost 3 bases to trimming and J lost 2 bases, with 10 bases between them. The CDR3 is 14 amino acids. From germline, CDR1 is KGHSH and CDR2 LQKENI. The chain couples TRBV18 to TRBJ2-5; no definite D call. The sequence derives from a human donor in a cohort sampled during active COVID-19. The sample was peripheral blood. This chain's CDR3 is CASSPKADQETQYF. CDR3 in DNA: TGTGCCAGCTCACCGAAGGCGGATCAAGAGACCCAGTACTTC.